This entry features one TCR beta chain sequence. Per the germline V gene, CDR1 is SGHRS and CDR2 is YFSETQ. The germline V and J ends were trimmed by 2 bases and 0 bases, with 11 bases remaining between them. The CDR3 is 15 residues long. Using its own MiXCR run on the 5' RACE reads, TCRdb lists one record per CDR3 protein. Of about 610,000 distinct CDR3 sequences listed, 17% are singletons. This specimen belongs to a study of T-cell memory formation after mild COVID-19. The sample consisted of PBMCs or a T cell subset sorted from them (not recorded which). This receptor was taken from an adult woman who had mild COVID-19 (a few samples of this study predate the infection). Cell type and time point are not known. The chain has TRBV5-1 and TRBJ1-1; D is ambiguous. CDR3 in DNA: TGCGCCAGCAGCTTCGGACCCCCTCTGAACACTGAAGCTTTCTTT. Its translation is CASSFGPPLNTEAFF.